Sequencing of this T cell receptor (beta chain) was carried out in a study of response to subunit inactivated influenza vaccine. Study-level findings and limits: Authors suggested each seasonal flu vaccination may recruit only limited numbers of new T cells.

TCRdb reprocessed the RT-PCR reads via MiXCR and lists one record per CDR3 protein. The sample consists of hundreds of thousands of distinct CDR3 sequences, around 22% of them appearing once. A note on this clonotype: Antigen specificity is unknown.

The source was PBMCs from blood, collected about 20 months after vaccination. The source of this sequence is a man between 50 and 75 years old who received an inactivated influenza vaccine.

Here the CDR3 DNA reads TGTGCCATCAGTGATACGTACAGGGGGAACTATGGCTACACCTTC. Translated: CAISDTYRGNYGYTF. The rearrangement uses TRBV10-3 and TRBJ1-2; TRBD1 matches at 8 bases. This CDR3 is 15 amino acids long. Germline V gene sequence: CDR1 ENHRY, CDR2 SYGVKD. With V trimmed by 3 bases and J by 2 bases, 5 bases remained unmatched.